The source of this T cell receptor beta chain is a study of T cell repertoires in cytomegalovirus infection. Background on the study: TCR beta signatures that were public indicated CMV infection and matching HLA type. Findings and caveats of the study: Predominance within the ex vivo response was attributable to HLA-C-restricted CMV-specific TCR beta clonotypes. Summed frequency of shared TCR beta families picked out CMV carriers who also had the relevant HLA.

The CDR3 contains 15 residues. CDR1 is MGHRA, CDR2 YSYEKL, per germline. TCRdb used MiXCR to reprocess the reads, holding one entry per CDR3 protein. This sample yields under 850,000 distinct CDR3 sequences, of which 35% to 40% are seen a single time; about 2.8% belongs to the top ten. Notes on this clonotype: Its cognate antigen is unknown. An end of the junction does not agree with germline; a read error may underlie this.

This TCR derives from a human donor in good health (CMV status not recorded). Some clones in this sample may be carry-over from other donors' samples. The chain carries TRBV4-1 and TRBJ1-6; D remains ambiguous. The specimen sequenced was PBMCs. The CDR3 nucleotides read TGCGCCAGCATCCAAGATCCCATTGGGAATTCACCCCTCCACTTT. This codes for CASIQDPIGNSPLHF.